One sample yielded the 6 T cell receptor beta chains listed below, sequenced in a study of cytomegalovirus exposure and HLA in healthy donors. The study ran its PCR with 60 Vbeta and 13 Jbeta primers. The assay was immunoSEQ multiplex PCR, and TCRdb's table has in-frame clones only and misses some. The data contain about 140,000 clones, 80% to 85% of them singletons. Sequencing was performed on PBMCs. Receptors were obtained from a male donor in good health and CMV-seropositive.

This clone was observed once. J is TRBJ1-2 and V is TRBV28, with 7 bases aligning to TRBD1. The length of the CDR3 is 15 residues. V shed 8 bases, J shed 0 bases, and the junction held 9 bases outside the gene matches. Per the germline V gene, CDR1 is MDHEN and CDR2 is SYDVKM. The CDR3 loop reads CASYQGDVTNYGYTF. CDR3 DNA: TGTGCCAGCTATCAGGGGGACGTCACTAACTATGGCTACACCTTC.

This sequence joins TRBV28 and TRBJ1-1, with a weak D call TRBD1 (5 bases). The germline CDR1 and CDR2 sequences are MDHEN and SYDVKM. The CDR3 has 14 amino acids. Trimming took off 5 bases at V and 3 bases at J, with 13 bases between the two ends. In DNA form, the CDR3 reads TGTGCCAGCAGTCCAGTGGGGCCCGACACTGAAGCTTTCTTT. Its protein is CASSPVGPDTEAFF.

The rearrangement joins TRBV9 to TRBJ1-3; a possible D gene is TRBD1 (5 bases). The CDR3 is 14 amino acids. CDR1 is SGDLS, CDR2 YYNGEE, per germline. V dropped 10 bases and J dropped 0 bases, with 14 bases sitting between them. CDR3 in amino acids: CAYGAASSGNTIYF. CDR3 coding DNA: TGTGCCTATGGGGCGGCCAGCTCTGGAAACACCATATATTTT. The complete variable domain, with remaining parts taken from reference TRBV9 and TRBJ1-3, reads DSGVTQTPKHLITATGQRVTLRCSPRSGDLSVYWYQQSLDQGLQFLIQYYNGEERAKGNILERFSAQQFPDLHSELNLSSLELGDSALYFCAYGAASSGNTIYFGEGSWLTVV.

The rearrangement joins TRBV28 to TRBJ1-2; 10 bases agree with TRBD1. The germline gives CDR1 MDHEN, CDR2 SYDVKM. The CDR3 is made up of 14 amino acids. V lost 6 bases to trimming and J lost 5 bases; unmatched junction nucleotides: 6. CDR3 in DNA: TGTGCCAGCAGGACAGGGGGCGGAGTGTATGGCTACACCTTC. The encoded protein is CASRTGGGVYGYTF.

This chain uses TRBV7-9 with TRBJ2-7; 10 nucleotides match TRBD1. The CDR3 has 15 residues. The V gene end was trimmed by 1 base and the J gene end by 2 bases; junction bases not matched to a gene: 2. The germline gives CDR1 SEHNR, CDR2 FQNEAQ (reference sequence). The CDR3 sequence is CASSLGQGATYEQYF. The CDR3 coding sequence is TGTGCCAGCAGCTTAGGACAGGGGGCGACCTACGAGCAGTACTTC.

This chain connects TRBV4-3 to TRBJ2-1; TRBD1 agrees at 7 bases. The CDR3 sequence is 16 residues long. The V gene end was trimmed by 0 bases and the J gene end by 6 bases; junction bases not matched to a gene: 8. CDR1 LGHNA and CDR2 YSLEER come from the germline V gene. The CDR3 sequence: CASSQDWETGLNEQFF. In DNA, the CDR3 is TGCGCCAGCAGCCAAGATTGGGAGACAGGGCTCAATGAGCAGTTCTTC.